This TCR beta chain was observed in a study of blood T cell repertoires in COVID-19. Clones were read by immunoSEQ multiplex PCR, and TCRdb kept only the in-frame ones, dropping some. The data hold hundreds of thousands of clones, with just over 85% observed a single time. The table lists this clone with a count of one. The length of the CDR3 is 17 residues. CDR1 and CDR2 (germline): SGHAT, FQNNGV. J lost 0 bases, V lost 4 bases, and 10 bases had no gene match. The specimen was peripheral blood. The TCR originated in a man aged 80 or over with acute or convalescent COVID-19. The chain carries TRBV11-2 and TRBJ2-3; 7 bases align to TRBD2. CDR3 sequence: CASSSTLAVLSTDTQYF. CDR3 DNA sequence: TGTGCCAGCAGCTCGACCCTAGCGGTACTAAGCACAGATACGCAGTATTTT. Using reference TRBV11-2 and TRBJ2-3 for the parts outside the CDR3, the full variable domain is EAGVAQSPRYKIIEKRQSVAFWCNPISGHATLYWYQQILGQGPKLLIQFQNNGVVDDSQLPKDRFSAERLKGVDSTLKIQPAKLEDSAVYLCASSSTLAVLSTDTQYFGPGTRLTVL.